The clone carrying this TCR beta chain was counted only a few times. The data belong to a study of cytomegalovirus exposure and HLA in healthy donors. CDR3 length: 15 residues. The V gene lost 5 bases and the J gene lost 1 base, with 12 bases spanning the gap. The germline gives CDR1 SGDLS, CDR2 YYNGEE. This PCR relied on a set of 60 Vbeta primers and 13 Jbeta primers. Some clones are missing from TCRdb's copy, which holds only in-frame ones; the method was immunoSEQ multiplex PCR. Among some 150,000 clones listed, 79% were seen once. This TCR derives from a woman in her forties or fifties in good health and CMV-seronegative. This sequence joins TRBV9 and TRBJ2-2, with D perhaps TRBD1 (5 bases). Material: PBMCs. CDR3 region: CASRQDTLNTGELFF. CDR3 nucleotide sequence: TGTGCCAGCAGACAGGATACCCTGAACACCGGGGAGCTGTTTTTT. Full variable domain (rest looked up from reference TRBV9 and TRBJ2-2): DSGVTQTPKHLITATGQRVTLRCSPRSGDLSVYWYQQSLDQGLQFLIQYYNGEERAKGNILERFSAQQFPDLHSELNLSSLELGDSALYFCASRQDTLNTGELFFGEGSRLTVL.